This TCR beta chain was profiled in a study of T cell changes during pregnancy in multiple sclerosis. Method: immunoSEQ multiplex PCR; TCRdb's copy keeps in-frame clones and lacks some. There are some 99,000 clones in the sample; 92% occur only once, and about 2.3% lies in the top ten. Trimming took 3 bases from V and 5 from J, leaving 5 bases between them. CDR1 is SNHLY and CDR2 is FYNNEI in the germline V gene. This CDR3 comprises 12 residues. The chain carries TRBV2 and TRBJ1-5; D is unresolved. The receptor comes from a female donor in good health, enrolled as a control in a pregnancy study. This material consisted of peripheral blood, taken after pregnancy. The CDR3 sequence is CASSDRYQPQHF. CDR3 in DNA: TGTGCCAGCAGTGACAGATATCAGCCCCAGCATTTT.